These 11 T cell receptor beta chains share one sample of origin, sequenced in a study of blood T cell repertoires in COVID-19. Generated by immunoSEQ multiplex PCR, the TCRdb table keeps only in-frame clones and is missing some. The sample has 180,000 or so clones, around 85% seen once. Sequenced input: peripheral blood. The receptors stem from a woman in her sixties or seventies with acute or convalescent COVID-19.

The chain has TRBV19 and TRBJ1-4, with TRBD1 identical over 8 bases. V gave up 5 bases and J gave up 7 bases; unmatched junction bases: 6. There are 14 residues in the CDR3. Germline-derived CDR1 and CDR2 are LNHDA and SQIVND (reference sequence). The CDR3 bases are TGTGCCAGTAGTCAACGGACAGGGACTGAAAAACTGTTTTTT. The encoded protein is CASSQRTGTEKLFF.

The rearrangement uses TRBV10-2 and TRBJ2-1, with unresolved D. The germline gives CDR1 WSHSY, CDR2 SAAADI. The CDR3 loop spans 14 amino acids. V was trimmed by 3 bases and J by 2 bases, leaving 8 bases between them. CDR3 sequence (DNA): TGCGCCAGCAGTGAACTTCCACCCTACAATGAGCAGTTCTTC. It translates to CASSELPPYNEQFF.

This clone was recorded only once. The V gene is TRBV20-1, the J gene TRBJ1-1; 10 bases are a match to TRBD1. With V trimmed by 3 bases and J by 6 bases, 16 bases remained unmatched. Looked up from germline, CDR1 is DFQATT and CDR2 is SNEGSKA (reference sequence). CDR3 length equals 17 residues. The chain's CDR3 is CSASPPRGQGFSSEAFF. The CDR3 nucleotides read TGCAGTGCTAGTCCTCCGAGGGGACAGGGGTTTTCGTCTGAAGCTTTCTTT.

The genes are TRBV28 and TRBJ1-2; 9 nucleotides agree with TRBD1. V lost 5 bases, J lost 4 bases, and 8 bases stayed unmatched. CDR3 length: 15 amino acids. Germline V gene sequence: CDR1 MDHEN, CDR2 SYDVKM. The CDR3 protein is CASSKGQGSVYGYTF. The CDR3 DNA is TGTGCCAGCAGTAAGGGACAGGGATCGGTCTATGGCTACACCTTC.

The chain employs TRBV7-3 and TRBJ2-3, with 9 bases identical to TRBD2. CDR3 length: 15 amino acids. V was pared by 5 bases and J by 1 base, with 4 bases of the junction left unmatched. In germline, CDR1 is SGHTA, CDR2 FQGTGA. The CDR3 sequence is CASSTIAGGTDTQYF. The CDR3 region has the DNA TGTGCCAGCAGCACCATAGCGGGAGGCACAGATACGCAGTATTTT. Looking up the rest from reference TRBV7-3 and TRBJ2-3 gives the full variable domain: GAGVSQTPSNKVTEKGKYVELRCDPISGHTALYWYRQSLGQGPEFLIYFQGTGAADDSGLPNDRFFAVRPEGSVSTLKIQRTERGDSAVYLCASSTIAGGTDTQYFGPGTRLTVL.

V gene TRBV19 combines with J gene TRBJ1-6; D call uncertain. Germline V gives CDR1 LNHDA, CDR2 SQIVND (reference sequence). Trimming removed 5 bases from V and 7 bases from J, with 9 bases in between. The CDR3 is 13 amino acids. CDR3 DNA sequence: TGTGCCAGTAGTGCCTCGAGGAATTCACCCCTCCACTTT. This translates into CASSASRNSPLHF.

This clone occurred a few times. The chain links TRBV2 to TRBJ1-2; 9 nucleotides agree with TRBD1. This CDR3 spans 14 amino acids. CDR1 SNHLY and CDR2 FYNNEI come from the germline V gene. V dropped 5 bases and J dropped 3; count of bases not matched to a gene: 4. This CDR3 is CASSPDRGDYGYTF. The CDR3 bases are TGTGCCAGCAGTCCCGACAGGGGGGACTATGGCTACACCTTC.

This sequence joins TRBV7-2 and TRBJ2-7, with 13 bases aligning to TRBD2. Germline V gives CDR1 SGHTA, CDR2 FQGNSA. The CDR3 sequence is 18 residues long. V trimming: 7 bases; J trimming: 3 bases; junction bases outside the gene matches: 15. For the CDR3, the DNA is TGTGCCAGCAAAGACTCGGGACTAGCGGGACTGGTTGGCTACGAGCAGTACTTC. It is translated as CASKDSGLAGLVGYEQYF.

This clone was observed a single time. This CDR3 reads CASSSGGSSYEQYV. CDR3 DNA sequence: TGTGCCAGCAGCTCAGGGGGAAGCTCCTACGAGCAGTACGTC. The chain combines TRBV11-2 with TRBJ2-7; TRBD1 matches at 7 bases. With V trimmed by 4 bases and J by 0 bases, 3 bases remained unmatched. Germline V gene data show CDR1 as SGHAT and CDR2 as FQNNGV. The CDR3 contains 14 residues.

The rearrangement links TRBV9 to TRBJ1-2; TRBD1 aligns across 7 bases. Per germline, CDR1 SGDLS and CDR2 YYNGEE. The CDR3 extends over 14 amino acids. The J segment lost 5 bases and the V segment lost 3 bases, leaving 7 bases of the junction unmatched. The DNA for the CDR3 is TGTGCCAGCAGCGGCGGGACAGCACCGTATGGCTACACCTTC. Amino acids: CASSGGTAPYGYTF.

The V and J genes are TRBV19 and TRBJ1-5, with D possibly matching TRBD1 (5 bases). Between the trimmed V and J ends, which lost 11 bases and 4 bases, there was a span of 15 bases. Germline lookup yields CDR1 LNHDA and CDR2 SQIVND (reference sequence). CDR3 length: 13 amino acids. The CDR3 region has the DNA TGTGCCGCGGGGGACGGCAGAAATCAGCCCCAGCATTTT. This sequence encodes CAAGDGRNQPQHF.